This T cell receptor beta chain was identified in a study of T cell responses to AZD1222 COVID-19 vaccine. Overall study context: Pooled samples include second doses given at about 4 or 12 weeks.

Sequencing was performed with immunoSEQ multiplex PCR; in TCRdb, only in-frame clones are kept and a portion is missing. The data contain about 120,000 clones, about 86% of them singletons. Germline V CDR1 and CDR2: LNHDA, SQIVND (reference sequence). The CDR3 totals 15 residues. Trimming removed 4 bases at V and 4 bases at J, with 11 bases between. This clone was recorded only once. Its antigen remains unidentified. Whole-study findings and limits: After the peak T cell response, and only then, were repertoires sampled.

This sequence joins TRBV19 and TRBJ2-6; D is unclear. This receptor was taken from an adult in good health. This material consisted of peripheral blood, taken on day 0 of AZD1222 vaccination. The CDR3 sequence: CASSSGFLGANVLTF. The CDR3 nucleotides read TGTGCCAGTAGTAGCGGTTTCTTGGGGGCCAACGTCCTGACTTTC.